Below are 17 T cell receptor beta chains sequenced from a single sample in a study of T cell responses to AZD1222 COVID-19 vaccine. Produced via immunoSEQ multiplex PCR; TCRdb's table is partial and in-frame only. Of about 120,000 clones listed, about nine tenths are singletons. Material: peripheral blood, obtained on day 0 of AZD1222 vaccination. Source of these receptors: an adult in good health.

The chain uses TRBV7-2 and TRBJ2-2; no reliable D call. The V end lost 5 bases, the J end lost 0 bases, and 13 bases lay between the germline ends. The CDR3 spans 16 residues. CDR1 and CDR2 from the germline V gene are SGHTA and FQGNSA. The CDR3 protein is CASSLEVRTNTGELFF. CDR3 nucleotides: TGTGCCAGCAGCCTCGAGGTGCGGACGAACACCGGGGAGCTGTTTTTT.

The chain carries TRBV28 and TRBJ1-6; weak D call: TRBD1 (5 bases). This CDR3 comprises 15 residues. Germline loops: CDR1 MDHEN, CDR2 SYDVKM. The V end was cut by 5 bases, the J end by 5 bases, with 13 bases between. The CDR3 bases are TGTGCCAGCAGTACCCAGGGTTCTCATAATTCACCCCTCCACTTT. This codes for CASSTQGSHNSPLHF.

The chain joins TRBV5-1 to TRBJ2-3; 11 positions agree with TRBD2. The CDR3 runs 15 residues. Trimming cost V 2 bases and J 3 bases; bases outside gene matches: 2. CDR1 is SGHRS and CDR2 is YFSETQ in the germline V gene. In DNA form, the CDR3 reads TGCGCCAGCAGCTTACTAGCGGGAGAAACAGATACGCAGTATTTT. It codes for CASSLLAGETDTQYF.

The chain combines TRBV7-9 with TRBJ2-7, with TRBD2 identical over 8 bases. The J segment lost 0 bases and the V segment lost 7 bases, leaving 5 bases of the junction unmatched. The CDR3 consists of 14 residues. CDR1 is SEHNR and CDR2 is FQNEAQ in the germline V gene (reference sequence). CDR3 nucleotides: TGTGCCAGCACCGTAGCGGGGAGCTCCTACGAGCAGTACTTC. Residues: CASTVAGSSYEQYF.

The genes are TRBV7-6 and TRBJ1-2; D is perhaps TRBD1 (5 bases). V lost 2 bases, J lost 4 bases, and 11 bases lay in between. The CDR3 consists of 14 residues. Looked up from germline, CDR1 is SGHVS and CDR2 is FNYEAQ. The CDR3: CASSLSLGAYGYTF. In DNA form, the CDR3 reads TGTGCCAGCAGCTTAAGCTTAGGGGCCTATGGCTACACCTTC.

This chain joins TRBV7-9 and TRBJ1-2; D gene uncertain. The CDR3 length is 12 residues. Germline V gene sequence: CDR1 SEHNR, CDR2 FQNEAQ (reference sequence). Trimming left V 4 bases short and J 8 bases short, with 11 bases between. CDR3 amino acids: CASSSSTSGYTF. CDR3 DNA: TGTGCCAGCAGCTCCTCGACCTCGGGCTACACCTTC.

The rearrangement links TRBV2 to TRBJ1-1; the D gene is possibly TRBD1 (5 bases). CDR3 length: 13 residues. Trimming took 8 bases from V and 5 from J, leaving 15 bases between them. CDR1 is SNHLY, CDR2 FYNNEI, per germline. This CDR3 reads CASGGGRTTEAFF. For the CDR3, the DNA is TGTGCCAGCGGGGGGGGGAGAACAACTGAAGCTTTCTTT.

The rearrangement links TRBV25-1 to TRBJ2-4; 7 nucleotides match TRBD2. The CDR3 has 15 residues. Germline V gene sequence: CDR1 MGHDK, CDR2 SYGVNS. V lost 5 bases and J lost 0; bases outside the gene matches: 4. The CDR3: CASSRGSGAKNIQYF. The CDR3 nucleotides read TGTGCCAGCAGTCGCGGGAGTGGAGCCAAAAACATTCAGTACTTC. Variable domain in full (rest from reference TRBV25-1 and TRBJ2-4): EADIYQTPRYLVIGTGKKITLECSQTMGHDKMYWYQQDPGMELHLIHYSYGVNSTEKGDLSSESTVSRIRTEHFPLTLESARPSHTSQYLCASSRGSGAKNIQYFGAGTRLSVL.

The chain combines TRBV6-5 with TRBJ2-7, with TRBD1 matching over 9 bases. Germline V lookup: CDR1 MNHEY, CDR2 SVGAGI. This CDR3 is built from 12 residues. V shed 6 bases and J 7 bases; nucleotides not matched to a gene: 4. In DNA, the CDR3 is TGTGCCAGCAGGCCGACAGGGGGGGAGCAGTACTTC. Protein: CASRPTGGEQYF.

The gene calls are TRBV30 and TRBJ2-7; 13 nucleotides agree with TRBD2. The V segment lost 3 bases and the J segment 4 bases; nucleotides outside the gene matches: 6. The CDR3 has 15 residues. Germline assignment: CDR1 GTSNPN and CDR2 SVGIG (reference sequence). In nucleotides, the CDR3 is TGTGCCTGGAGGGCCCCGGGACTAGCGGGATACGAGCAGTACTTC. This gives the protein CAWRAPGLAGYEQYF.

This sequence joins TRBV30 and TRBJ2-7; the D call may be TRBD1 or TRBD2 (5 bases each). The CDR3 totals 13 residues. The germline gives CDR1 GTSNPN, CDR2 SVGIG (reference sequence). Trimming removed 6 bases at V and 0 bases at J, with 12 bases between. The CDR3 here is CACTGRTSYEQYF. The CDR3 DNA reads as TGTGCCTGTACGGGACGCACCTCCTACGAGCAGTACTTC.

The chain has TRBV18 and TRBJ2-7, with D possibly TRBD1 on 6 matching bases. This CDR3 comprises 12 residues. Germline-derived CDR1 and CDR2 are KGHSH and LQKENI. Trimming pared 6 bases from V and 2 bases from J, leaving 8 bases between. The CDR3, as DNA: TGTGCCAGCTCGTGGGGGCCCTACGAGCAGTACTTC. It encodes CASSWGPYEQYF.

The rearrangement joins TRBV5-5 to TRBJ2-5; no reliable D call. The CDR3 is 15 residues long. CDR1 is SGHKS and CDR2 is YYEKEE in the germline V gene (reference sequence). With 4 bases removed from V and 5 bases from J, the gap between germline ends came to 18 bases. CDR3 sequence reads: CASSQQASYLETQYF. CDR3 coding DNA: TGTGCCAGCAGCCAGCAAGCGTCCTACCTGGAGACCCAGTACTTC.

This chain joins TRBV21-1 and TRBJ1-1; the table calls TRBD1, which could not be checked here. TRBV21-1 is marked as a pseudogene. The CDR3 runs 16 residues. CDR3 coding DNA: TGTGCCAGCAGCAAAGTTGGGGGCCCAATGAACACTGAAGCTTTCTTT. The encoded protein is CASSKVGGPMNTEAFF.

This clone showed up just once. Here the CDR3 reads CASSQEGSGGTNNEQFF. CDR3 sequence (DNA): TGTGCCAGCAGCCAAGAGGGGAGCGGGGGGACTAACAATGAGCAGTTCTTC. The V call is TRBV3-1 (or the pseudogene TRBV3-2), the J call TRBJ2-1, with 9 bases that match TRBD2. Germline lookup yields CDR1 LGHDT and CDR2 YNNKEL (reference sequence). This CDR3 region has 17 residues. The J segment lost 5 bases and the V segment lost 0 bases, leaving 8 bases of the junction unmatched.

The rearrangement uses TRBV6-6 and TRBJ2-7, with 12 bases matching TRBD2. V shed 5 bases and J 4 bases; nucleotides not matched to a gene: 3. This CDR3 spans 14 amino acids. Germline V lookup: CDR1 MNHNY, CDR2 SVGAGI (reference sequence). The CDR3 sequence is CASSTTSGRYEQYF. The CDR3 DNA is TGTGCCAGCAGTACGACTAGCGGGAGATACGAGCAGTACTTC.

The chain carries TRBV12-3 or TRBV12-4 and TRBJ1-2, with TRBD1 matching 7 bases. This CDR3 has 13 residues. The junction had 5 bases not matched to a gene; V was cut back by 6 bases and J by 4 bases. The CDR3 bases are TGTGCCAGCAGGGAGGGACAGTCCTATGGCTACACCTTC. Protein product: CASREGQSYGYTF.